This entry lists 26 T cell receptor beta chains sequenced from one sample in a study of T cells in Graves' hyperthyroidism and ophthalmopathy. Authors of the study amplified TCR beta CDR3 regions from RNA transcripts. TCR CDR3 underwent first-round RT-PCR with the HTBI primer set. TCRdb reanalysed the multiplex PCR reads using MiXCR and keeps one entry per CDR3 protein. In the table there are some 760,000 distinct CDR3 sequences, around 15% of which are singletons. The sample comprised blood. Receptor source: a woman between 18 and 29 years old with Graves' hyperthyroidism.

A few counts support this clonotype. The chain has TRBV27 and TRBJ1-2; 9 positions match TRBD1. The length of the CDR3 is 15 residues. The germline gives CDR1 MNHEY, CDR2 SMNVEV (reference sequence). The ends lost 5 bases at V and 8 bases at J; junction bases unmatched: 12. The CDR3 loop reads CASSPTGGGGPGYTF. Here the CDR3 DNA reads TGTGCCAGCAGTCCAACAGGGGGCGGAGGTCCCGGCTACACCTTC.

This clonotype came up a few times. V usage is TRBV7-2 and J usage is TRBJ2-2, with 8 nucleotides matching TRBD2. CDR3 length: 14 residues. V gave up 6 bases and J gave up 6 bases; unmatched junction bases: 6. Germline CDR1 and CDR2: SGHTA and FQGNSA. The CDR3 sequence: CASRVQAGAGELFF. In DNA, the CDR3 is TGTGCCAGCAGAGTCCAAGCGGGAGCCGGGGAGCTGTTTTTT.

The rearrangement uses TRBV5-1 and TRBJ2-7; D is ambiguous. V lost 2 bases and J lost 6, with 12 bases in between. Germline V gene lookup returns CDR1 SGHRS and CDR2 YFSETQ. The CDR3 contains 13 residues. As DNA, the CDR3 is TGCGCCAGCAGCTTTAATCAGAATAGCGAGCAGTACTTC. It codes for CASSFNQNSEQYF.

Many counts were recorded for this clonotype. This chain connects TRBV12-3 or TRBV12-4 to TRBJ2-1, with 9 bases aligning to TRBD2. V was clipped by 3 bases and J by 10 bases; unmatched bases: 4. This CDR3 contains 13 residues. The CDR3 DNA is TGTGCCAGCAGTTTGACTACTAGCGGGGAGCAGTTCTTC. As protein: CASSLTTSGEQFF.

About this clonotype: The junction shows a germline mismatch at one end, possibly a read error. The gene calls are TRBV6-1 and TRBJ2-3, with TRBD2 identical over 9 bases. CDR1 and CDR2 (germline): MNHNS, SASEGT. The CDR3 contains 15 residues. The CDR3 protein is CASWPTGTSRDTQYF. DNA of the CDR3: TGTGCCAGTTGGCCTACCGGGACTAGCAGAGATACGCAGTATTTT.

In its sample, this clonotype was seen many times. CDR3 sequence reads: CASSRGGTNYEQYF. DNA of the CDR3: TGTGCCAGCAGCCGGGGCGGGACGAACTACGAGCAGTACTTC. The rearrangement uses TRBV3-1 and TRBJ2-7; TRBD2 is a possible D gene (6 bases). There are 14 residues in the CDR3. Germline V gene lookup returns CDR1 LGHDT and CDR2 YNNKEL (reference sequence). The V end was cut by 4 bases, the J end by 3 bases, with 13 bases between.

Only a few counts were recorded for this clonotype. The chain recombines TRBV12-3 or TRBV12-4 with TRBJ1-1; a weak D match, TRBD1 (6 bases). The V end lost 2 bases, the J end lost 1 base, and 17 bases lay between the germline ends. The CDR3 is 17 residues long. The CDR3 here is CASSLFPGGQGNTEAFF. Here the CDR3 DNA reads TGTGCCAGCAGTTTATTTCCGGGGGGGCAGGGGAACACTGAAGCTTTCTTT.

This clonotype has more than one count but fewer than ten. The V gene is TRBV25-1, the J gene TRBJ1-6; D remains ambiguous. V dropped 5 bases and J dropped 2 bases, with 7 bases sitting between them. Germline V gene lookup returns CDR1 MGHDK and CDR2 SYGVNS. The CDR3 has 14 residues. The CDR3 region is CASSREPYNSPLHF. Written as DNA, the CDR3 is TGTGCCAGCAGTCGGGAGCCCTATAATTCACCCCTCCACTTT.

In DNA, the CDR3 is TGCAGCGCCCAGGGGGGCGGCAGGGTAGGAGAGCAGTTCTTC. Encoded protein: CSAQGGGRVGEQFF. The chain uses TRBV29-1 and TRBJ2-1, with a tentative D call TRBD1 (7 bases). Germline V CDR1 and CDR2: SQVTM, ANQGSEA. The CDR3 spans 14 residues. V lost 7 bases to trimming and J lost 10 bases, with 23 bases between them.

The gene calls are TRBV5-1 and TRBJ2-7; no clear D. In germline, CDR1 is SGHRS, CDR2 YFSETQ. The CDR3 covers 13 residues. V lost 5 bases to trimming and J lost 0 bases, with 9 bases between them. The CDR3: CASRNPFSYEQYF. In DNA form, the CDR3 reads TGCGCCAGCAGGAACCCATTCTCCTACGAGCAGTACTTC.

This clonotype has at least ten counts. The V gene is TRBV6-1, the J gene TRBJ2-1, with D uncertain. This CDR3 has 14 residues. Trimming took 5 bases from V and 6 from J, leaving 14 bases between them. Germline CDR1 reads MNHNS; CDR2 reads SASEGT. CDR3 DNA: TGTGCCAGCAGTCTCAAAGGGCTGCCCAATGAGCAGTTCTTC. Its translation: CASSLKGLPNEQFF.

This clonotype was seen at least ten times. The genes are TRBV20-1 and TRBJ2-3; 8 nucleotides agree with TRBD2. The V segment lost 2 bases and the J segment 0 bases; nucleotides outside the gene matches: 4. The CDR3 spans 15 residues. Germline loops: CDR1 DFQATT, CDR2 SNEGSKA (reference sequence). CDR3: CSARPLAGSTDTQYF. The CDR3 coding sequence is TGCAGTGCTAGACCCCTAGCGGGCAGCACAGATACGCAGTATTTT.

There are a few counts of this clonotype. The CDR3 protein is CASSLSQGVEKLFF. The CDR3 nucleotides read TGCGCCAGCAGCTTGTCCCAGGGGGTCGAAAAACTGTTTTTT. The chain uses TRBV5-1 and TRBJ1-4; 7 nucleotides agree with TRBD1. V shed 1 base, J shed 8 bases, and the junction held 5 bases outside the gene matches. The CDR3 is 14 amino acids. Germline CDR1 reads SGHRS; CDR2 reads YFSETQ.

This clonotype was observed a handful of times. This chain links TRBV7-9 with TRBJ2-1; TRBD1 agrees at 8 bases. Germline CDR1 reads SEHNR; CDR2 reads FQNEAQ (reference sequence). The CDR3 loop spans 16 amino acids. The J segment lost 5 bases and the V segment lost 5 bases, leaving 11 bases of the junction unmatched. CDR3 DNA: TGTGCCAGCAGCCGCCCCCCGGACAGGGCGGACAATGAGCAGTTCTTC. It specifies CASSRPPDRADNEQFF.

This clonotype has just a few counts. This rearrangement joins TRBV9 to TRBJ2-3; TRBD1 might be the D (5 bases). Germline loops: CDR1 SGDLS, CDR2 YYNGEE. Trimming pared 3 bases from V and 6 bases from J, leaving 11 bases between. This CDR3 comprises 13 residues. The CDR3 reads CASSAEGADTQYF. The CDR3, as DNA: TGTGCCAGCAGCGCTGAAGGGGCGGATACGCAGTATTTT.

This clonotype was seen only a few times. CDR3 amino acids: CASSERRQNNEQFF. In DNA, the CDR3 is TGTGCCAGCAGTGAAAGACGACAAAACAATGAGCAGTTCTTC. This chain links TRBV6-1 with TRBJ2-1; D not resolved. The CDR3 loop spans 14 amino acids. Trimming removed 2 bases from V and 5 bases from J, with 10 bases in between. From germline, CDR1 is MNHNS and CDR2 SASEGT.

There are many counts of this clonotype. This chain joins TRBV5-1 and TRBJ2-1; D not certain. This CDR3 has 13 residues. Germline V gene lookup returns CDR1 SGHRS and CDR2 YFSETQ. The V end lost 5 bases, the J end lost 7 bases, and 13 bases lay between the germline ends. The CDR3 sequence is CASSLNPANEQFF. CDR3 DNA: TGCGCCAGCAGTCTTAATCCGGCTAATGAGCAGTTCTTC.

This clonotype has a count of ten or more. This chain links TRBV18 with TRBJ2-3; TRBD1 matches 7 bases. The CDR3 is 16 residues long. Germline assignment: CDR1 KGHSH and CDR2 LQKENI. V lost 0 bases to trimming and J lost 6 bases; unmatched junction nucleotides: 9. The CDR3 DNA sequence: TGTGCCAGCTCACCACCGTTGGCAGGGGGATTGGATACGCAGTATTTT. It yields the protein CASSPPLAGGLDTQYF.

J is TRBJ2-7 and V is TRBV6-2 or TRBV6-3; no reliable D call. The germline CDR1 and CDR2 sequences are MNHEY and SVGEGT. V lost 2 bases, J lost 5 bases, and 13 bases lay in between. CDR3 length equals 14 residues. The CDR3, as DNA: TGTGCCAGCAGTTACGTGTCGATCAACAACGAGCAGTACTTC. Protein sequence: CASSYVSINNEQYF.

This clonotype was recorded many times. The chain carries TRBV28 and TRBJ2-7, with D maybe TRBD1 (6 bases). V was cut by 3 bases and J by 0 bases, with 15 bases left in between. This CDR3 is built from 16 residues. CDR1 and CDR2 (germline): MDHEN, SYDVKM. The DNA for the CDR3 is TGTGCCAGCAGTTTTCCGGCAGGGGTTGGCTCCTACGAGCAGTACTTC. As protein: CASSFPAGVGSYEQYF. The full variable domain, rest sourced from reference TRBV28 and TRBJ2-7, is DVKVTQSSRYLVKRTGEKVFLECVQDMDHENMFWYRQDPGLGLRLIYFSYDVKMKEKGDIPEGYSVSREKKERFSLILESASTNQTSMYLCASSFPAGVGSYEQYFGPGTRLTVT.

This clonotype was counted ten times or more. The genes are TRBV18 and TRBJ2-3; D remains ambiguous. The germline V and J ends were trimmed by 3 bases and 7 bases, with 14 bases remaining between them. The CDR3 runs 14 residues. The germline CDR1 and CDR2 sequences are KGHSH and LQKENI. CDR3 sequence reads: CASSPRTMMNTQYF. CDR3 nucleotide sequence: TGTGCCAGCTCACCGCGTACAATGATGAATACGCAGTATTTT.

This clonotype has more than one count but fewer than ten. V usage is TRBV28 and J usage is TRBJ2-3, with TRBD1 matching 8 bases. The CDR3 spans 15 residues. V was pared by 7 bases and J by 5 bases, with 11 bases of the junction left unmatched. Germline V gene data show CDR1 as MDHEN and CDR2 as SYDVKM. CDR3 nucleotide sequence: TGTGCCAGCACAGATTGGGGGACAGGTGAAGATACGCAGTATTTT. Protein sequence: CASTDWGTGEDTQYF.

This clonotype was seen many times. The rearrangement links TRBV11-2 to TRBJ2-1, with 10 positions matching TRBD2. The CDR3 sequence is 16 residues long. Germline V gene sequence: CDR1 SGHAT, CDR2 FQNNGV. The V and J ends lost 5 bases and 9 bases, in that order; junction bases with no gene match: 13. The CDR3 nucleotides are TGTGCCAGCAGCCTCACGGGGGGGCTAGCGGGAGCTGAGCAGTTCTTC. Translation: CASSLTGGLAGAEQFF.

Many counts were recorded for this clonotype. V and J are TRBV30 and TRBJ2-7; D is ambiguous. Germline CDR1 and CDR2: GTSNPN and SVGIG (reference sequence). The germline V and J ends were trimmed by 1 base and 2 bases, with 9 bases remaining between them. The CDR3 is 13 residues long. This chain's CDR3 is CAWSAGPAYEQYF. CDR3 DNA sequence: TGTGCCTGGAGTGCTGGTCCCGCCTACGAGCAGTACTTC.

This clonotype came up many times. CDR3 nucleotides: TGTGCCAGCAGTCCCACCTTAAGGAAGCGAAGCTCCTACAATGAGCAGTTCTTC. It codes for CASSPTLRKRSSYNEQFF. This chain connects TRBV28 to TRBJ2-1; D remains unclear. CDR1 MDHEN and CDR2 SYDVKM come from the germline V gene. The CDR3 runs to 18 residues. Trimming shortened V by 5 bases and J by 0 bases, and 20 bases separated the two germline ends.

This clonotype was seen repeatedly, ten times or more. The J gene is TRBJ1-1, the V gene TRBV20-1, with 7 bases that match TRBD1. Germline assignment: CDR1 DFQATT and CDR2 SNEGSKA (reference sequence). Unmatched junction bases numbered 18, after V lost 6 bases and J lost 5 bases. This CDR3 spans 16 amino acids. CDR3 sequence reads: CSARQGPRDGGTEAFF. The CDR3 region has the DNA TGCAGTGCCCGACAGGGCCCTCGGGATGGAGGGACTGAAGCTTTCTTT.